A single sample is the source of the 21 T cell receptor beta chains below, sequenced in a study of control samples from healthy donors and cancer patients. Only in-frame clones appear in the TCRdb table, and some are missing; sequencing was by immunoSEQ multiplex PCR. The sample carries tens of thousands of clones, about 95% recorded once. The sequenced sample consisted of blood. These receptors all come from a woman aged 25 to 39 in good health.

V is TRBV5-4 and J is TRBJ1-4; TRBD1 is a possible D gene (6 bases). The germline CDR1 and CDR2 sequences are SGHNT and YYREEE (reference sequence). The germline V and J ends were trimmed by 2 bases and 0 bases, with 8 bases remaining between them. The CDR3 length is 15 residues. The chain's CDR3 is CASSLQGATNEKLFF. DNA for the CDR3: TGTGCCAGCAGCTTACAGGGCGCAACTAATGAAAAACTGTTTTTT.

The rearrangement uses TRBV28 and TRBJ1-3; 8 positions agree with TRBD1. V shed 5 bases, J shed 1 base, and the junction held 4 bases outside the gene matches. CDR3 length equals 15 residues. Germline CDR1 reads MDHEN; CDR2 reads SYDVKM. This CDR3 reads CASSRRDRSGNTIYF. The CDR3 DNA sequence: TGTGCCAGCAGTAGACGGGACAGGTCTGGAAACACCATATATTTT.

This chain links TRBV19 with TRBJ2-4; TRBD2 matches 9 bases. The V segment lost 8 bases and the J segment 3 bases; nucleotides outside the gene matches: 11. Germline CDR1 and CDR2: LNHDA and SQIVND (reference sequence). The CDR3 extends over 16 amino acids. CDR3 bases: TGTGCCAGTTCCCCTATGCGGGGGGGACTCAAAAACATTCAGTACTTC. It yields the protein CASSPMRGGLKNIQYF.

DNA of the CDR3: TGTGCCAGCAGCCAAGATTGGGCCAGGGAACTAAATCAGCCCCAGCATTTT. This gives the protein CASSQDWARELNQPQHF. The rearrangement links TRBV4-2 to TRBJ1-5, with a weak D call TRBD1 (5 bases). Deletions cut 0 bases from V and 4 bases from J, with 16 bases between. CDR3 length: 17 amino acids. CDR1 is LGHNA, CDR2 YNFKEQ, per germline.

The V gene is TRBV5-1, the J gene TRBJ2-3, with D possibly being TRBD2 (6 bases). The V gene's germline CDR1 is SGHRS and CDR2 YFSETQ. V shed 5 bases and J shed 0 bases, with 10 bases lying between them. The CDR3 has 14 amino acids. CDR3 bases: TGCGCCAGCAGAAGCGGGTATAGCACAGATACGCAGTATTTT. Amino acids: CASRSGYSTDTQYF.

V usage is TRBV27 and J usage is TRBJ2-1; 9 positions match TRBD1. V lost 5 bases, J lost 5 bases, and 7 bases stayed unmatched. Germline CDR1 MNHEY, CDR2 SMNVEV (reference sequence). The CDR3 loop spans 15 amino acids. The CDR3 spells CASSPRDRVDNEQFF. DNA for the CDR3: TGTGCCAGCAGTCCCCGGGACAGGGTCGACAATGAGCAGTTCTTC.

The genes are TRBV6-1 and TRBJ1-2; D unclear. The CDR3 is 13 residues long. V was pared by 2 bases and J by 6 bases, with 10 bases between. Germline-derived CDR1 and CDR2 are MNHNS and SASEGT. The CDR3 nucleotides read TGTGCCAGCAGTGAAACGGGAGGACATGGCTACACCTTC. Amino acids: CASSETGGHGYTF.

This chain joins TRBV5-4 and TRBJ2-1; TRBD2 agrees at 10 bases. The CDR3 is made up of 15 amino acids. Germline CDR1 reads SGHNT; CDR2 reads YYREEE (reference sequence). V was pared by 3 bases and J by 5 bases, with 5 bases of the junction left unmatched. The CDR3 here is CASSSSGTSDNEQFF. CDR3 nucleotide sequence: TGTGCCAGCAGCTCCTCCGGGACTAGCGACAATGAGCAGTTCTTC.

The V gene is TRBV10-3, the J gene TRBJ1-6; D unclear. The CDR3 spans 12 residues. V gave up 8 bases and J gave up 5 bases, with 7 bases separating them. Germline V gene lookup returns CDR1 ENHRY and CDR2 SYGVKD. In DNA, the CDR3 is TGTGCCATCGGTGGCAATAATTCACCCCTCCACTTT. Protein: CAIGGNNSPLHF.

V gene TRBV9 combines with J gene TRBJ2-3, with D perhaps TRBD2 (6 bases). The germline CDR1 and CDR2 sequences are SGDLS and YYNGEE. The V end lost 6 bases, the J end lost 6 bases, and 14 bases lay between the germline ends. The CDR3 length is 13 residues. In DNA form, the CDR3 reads TGTGCCAGCAACCGGGGGACCCCTGATACGCAGTATTTT. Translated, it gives CASNRGTPDTQYF. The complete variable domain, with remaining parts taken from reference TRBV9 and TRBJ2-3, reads DSGVTQTPKHLITATGQRVTLRCSPRSGDLSVYWYQQSLDQGLQFLIQYYNGEERAKGNILERFSAQQFPDLHSELNLSSLELGDSALYFCASNRGTPDTQYFGPGTRLTVL.

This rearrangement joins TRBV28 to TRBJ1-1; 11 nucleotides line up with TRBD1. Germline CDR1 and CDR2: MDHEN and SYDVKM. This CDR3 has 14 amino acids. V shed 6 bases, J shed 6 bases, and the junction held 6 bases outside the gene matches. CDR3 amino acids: CASSRTGGFAEAFF. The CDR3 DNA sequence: TGTGCCAGCAGCAGGACAGGGGGCTTCGCTGAAGCTTTCTTT.

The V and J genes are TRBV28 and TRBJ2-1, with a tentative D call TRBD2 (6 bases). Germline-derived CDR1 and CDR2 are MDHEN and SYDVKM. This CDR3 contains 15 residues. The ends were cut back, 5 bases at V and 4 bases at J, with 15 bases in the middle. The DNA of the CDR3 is TGTGCCAGCAGTCCCGGGACTCGGCGATACAATGAGCAGTTCTTC. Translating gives CASSPGTRRYNEQFF. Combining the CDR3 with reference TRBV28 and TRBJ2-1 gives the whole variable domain DVKVTQSSRYLVKRTGEKVFLECVQDMDHENMFWYRQDPGLGLRLIYFSYDVKMKEKGDIPEGYSVSREKKERFSLILESASTNQTSMYLCASSPGTRRYNEQFFGPGTRLTVL.

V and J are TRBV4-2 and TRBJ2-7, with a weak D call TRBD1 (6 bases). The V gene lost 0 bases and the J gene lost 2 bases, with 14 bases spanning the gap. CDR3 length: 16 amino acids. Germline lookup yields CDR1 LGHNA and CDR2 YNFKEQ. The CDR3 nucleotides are TGTGCCAGCAGCCAAGATTTCATGGGGGCCCCCTACGAGCAGTACTTC. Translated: CASSQDFMGAPYEQYF.

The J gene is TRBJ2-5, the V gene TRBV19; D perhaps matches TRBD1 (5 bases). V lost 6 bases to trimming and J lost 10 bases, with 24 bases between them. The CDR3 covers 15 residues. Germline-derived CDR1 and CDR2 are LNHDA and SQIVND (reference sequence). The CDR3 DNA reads TGTGCCAGTAGGCCCAGTGGGGCCGGATTGGTGAGCCAGTACTTC. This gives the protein CASRPSGAGLVSQYF.

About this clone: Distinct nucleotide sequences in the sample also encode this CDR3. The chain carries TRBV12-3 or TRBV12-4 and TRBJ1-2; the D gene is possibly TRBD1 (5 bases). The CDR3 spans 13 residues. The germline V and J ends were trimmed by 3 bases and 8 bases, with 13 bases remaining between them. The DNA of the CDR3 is TGTGCCAGCAGTTTGGGTGGGGCGGGAGGCTACACCTTC. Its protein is CASSLGGAGGYTF.

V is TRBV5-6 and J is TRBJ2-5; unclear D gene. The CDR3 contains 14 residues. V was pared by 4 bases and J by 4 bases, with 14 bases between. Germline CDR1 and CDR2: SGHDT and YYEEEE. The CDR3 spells CASSHRVVAETQYF. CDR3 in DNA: TGTGCCAGCAGCCACCGAGTGGTGGCAGAGACCCAGTACTTC.

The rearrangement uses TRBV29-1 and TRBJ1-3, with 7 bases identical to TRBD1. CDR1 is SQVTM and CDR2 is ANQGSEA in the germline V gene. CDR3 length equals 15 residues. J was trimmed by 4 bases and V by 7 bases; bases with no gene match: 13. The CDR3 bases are TGCAGCGCATGGGACAGCCGGGCTTCAGGAAACACCATATATTTT. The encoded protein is CSAWDSRASGNTIYF.

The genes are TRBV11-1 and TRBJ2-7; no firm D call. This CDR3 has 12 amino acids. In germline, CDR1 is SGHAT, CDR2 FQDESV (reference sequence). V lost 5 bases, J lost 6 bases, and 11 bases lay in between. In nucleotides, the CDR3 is TGTGCCAGCAGCAAAATCCTCGGCGAGCAGTACTTC. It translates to CASSKILGEQYF.

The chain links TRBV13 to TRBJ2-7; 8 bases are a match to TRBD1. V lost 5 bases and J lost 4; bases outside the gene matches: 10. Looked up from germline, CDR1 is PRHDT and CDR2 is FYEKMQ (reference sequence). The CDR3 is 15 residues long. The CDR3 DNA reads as TGTGCCAGCAGCCGTCCCGGGACAGGAGTTTACGAGCAGTACTTC. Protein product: CASSRPGTGVYEQYF.

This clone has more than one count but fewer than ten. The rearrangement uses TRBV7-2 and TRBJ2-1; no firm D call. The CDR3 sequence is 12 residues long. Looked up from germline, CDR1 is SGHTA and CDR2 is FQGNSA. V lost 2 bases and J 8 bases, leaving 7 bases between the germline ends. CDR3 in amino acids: CASSLLRHEQFF. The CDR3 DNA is TGTGCCAGCAGCTTATTACGACATGAGCAGTTCTTC.

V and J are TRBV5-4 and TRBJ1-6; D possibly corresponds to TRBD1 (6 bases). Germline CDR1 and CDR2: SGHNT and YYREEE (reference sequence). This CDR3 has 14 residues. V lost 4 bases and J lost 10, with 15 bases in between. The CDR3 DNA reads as TGTGCCAGCAGCCCCCCTCCCAGGGGATCACCCCTCCACTTT. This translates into CASSPPPRGSPLHF.